This T cell receptor beta chain was captured in a study of T-cell reconstitution after alpha-beta-depleted transplantation in children (dated by TCRdb to 2016 to 2017). Concerning the study at large: The study quantitatively tracked T-cell immune reconstitution after TCRalphabeta/CD19-depleted allogeneic hematopoietic cell transplantation in children using TCR repertoire profiling.

This clonotype showed up just a few times. Which antigen it targets is not known. No qualities accompany the bases; no much larger clone lies one base away. Broad study findings and their caveats: About two months after transplant, the apparently early recovery of alphabetaT-cell counts reportedly depended on just several hundred clones that had expanded rapidly and came from non-depleted graft cells. Over the following months the frequencies of hyperexpanded clones went down, and after one year T-cell counts and TCRbeta diversity were mostly credited to newly produced T cells. In some patients, the high TCRbeta diversity seen at day 60 was put down to recipient T cells and intrathymic progenitors that had survived conditioning.

The CDR3 numbers 15 residues from cysteine through phenylalanine. Here the CDR3 DNA is all that survives: 45 bases in frame from base 1. The germline V gene provides CDR1 MNHNS and CDR2 SASEGT. V is pared back by 2 bases and J by 5 bases, with 12 bases lying between the germline termini. Libraries were made using PCR. The listed sequencing device is Illumina HiSeq 2500. TCR library preparation used molecular barcoding, with unique molecular identifiers applied to normalize quantification of the TCRbeta repertoire. The raw public reads went through TCRdb reprocessing: fastp at Q25, MiXCR clone calling, in-frame beta chains kept. Entries are consolidated by CDR3 protein sequence, retaining the most common genes and DNA. The sample table lists around 500,000 distinct CDR3 sequences, more than 20% of them with a count of one. 14% of the sample is taken by the ten largest. The sample's treatment or condition, from its label and the paper: allogeneic hematopoietic cell transplantation with graft depleted of TCRalphabeta T cells and CD19 B cells. Transplant recipients were children who received TCRalphabeta/CD19-depleted allogeneic hematopoietic cell grafts.

Recombination joined TRBV6-1 with TRBJ2-2; the D gene is perhaps TRBD1, on 5 matching bases. The source material was PBMCs, mostly from graft donor cells, sampled 360 days after TCRalphabeta/CD19-depleted stem cell transplant. This receptor was identified in a boy younger than two who had a stem cell transplant for acute myeloid leukemia, so the T cells may come from the graft donor. Here the CDR3 is given as CASSERQGWTGELFF. The base sequence is TGTGCCAGCAGTGAACGGCAGGGATGGACCGGGGAGCTGTTTTTT.